This T cell receptor beta chain originates from a study of shared clonotypes between healthy human individuals. Whole-study findings and limits: Compared with memory subsets, naive subsets generally had larger estimated richness.

Healthy and HIV-negative, the adult donors had no recent acute infections or vaccinations. Each sample came from a Caucasian adult donor living in Nashville, Tennessee. As for this clone: The antigen remains unidentified.

Replicate sorted-subset PCRs were loaded with about 0.2 ug DNA, about 30,000 T cell genomes. Only in-frame clones appear in the TCRdb table, and some are missing; sequencing was by immunoSEQ multiplex PCR. This table has about 2 million clones, 90% to 95% appearing once. CDR3 size: 18 residues. CDR1 is SGDLS and CDR2 is YYNGEE in the germline V gene. The V segment lost 0 bases and the J segment 5 bases; nucleotides outside the gene matches: 11. The chain carries TRBV9 and TRBJ2-5; TRBD2 matches at 12 bases. This TCR was recovered from a man younger than 30 in good health. Sequencing was performed on naive CD4+ T cells sorted from blood. As to subset: CD45RA+ positively selected. DNA of the CDR3: TGTGCCAGCAGCGTAGCCCCTAGCGGGGGGGCTCTTCTGGAGACCCAGTACTTC. The encoded protein is CASSVAPSGGALLETQYF.